The TCR beta chain under discussion was sequenced for a study of blood T cells in healthy people across ages. It was with a sample-barcoded 5' primer and a J-beta primer mix that a second PCR of roughly 7 to 11 cycles was run. Using its own MiXCR run on the 5' RACE reads, TCRdb lists one record per CDR3 protein. The repertoire includes about 1 million distinct CDR3 sequences, 20% to 25% of them detected once, and around 0.7% sits in the top ten. This clonotype showed up just a few times. Germline lookup yields CDR1 DFQATT and CDR2 SNEGSKA (reference sequence). The CDR3 runs to 12 residues. V was clipped by 3 bases and J by 1 base, with 6 bases between them. These same data were also listed under a study on T cells of mothers and their children. That source notes: Maternal samples each gave over 9 million TCR beta CDR3 reads, and child samples several million each. The study found slightly higher but non-significant overlap in related versus unrelated mother-child pairs.

The source is a girl aged 2 to 9 in good health. The chain carries TRBV20-1 and TRBJ2-5; D is uncertain. What was sequenced was blood. The DNA of the CDR3 is TGCAGTGCTAGCCCAATCCAAGAGACCCAGTACTTC. Translated: CSASPIQETQYF.